One and the same sample provided the 13 T cell receptor beta chains below, sequenced in a study of radiotherapy plus CTLA-4 blockade in lung cancer. Method: immunoSEQ multiplex PCR; TCRdb's copy keeps in-frame clones and lacks some. Found here are 35,000 to 40,000 clones, around 70% of them singletons; the top ten hold about a tenth. The sample in question was peripheral blood, obtained from a patient treated with radiotherapy plus ipilimumab. These receptors were taken from a human donor with non-small cell lung cancer who had stable disease on radiotherapy plus ipilimumab.

The chain joins TRBV7-9 to TRBJ1-2, with 8 bases identical to TRBD1. The CDR3 contains 15 residues. Germline assignment: CDR1 SEHNR and CDR2 FQNEAQ (reference sequence). After removal of 2 bases from V and 2 bases from J, the junction contained 4 bases not matched to a gene. As DNA, the CDR3 is TGTGCCAGCAGCTTAAACAGGGGGTTCAACTATGGCTACACCTTC. This codes for CASSLNRGFNYGYTF.

The rearrangement links TRBV18 to TRBJ1-1; 9 bases line up with TRBD1. Germline V gene data show CDR1 as KGHSH and CDR2 as LQKENI. With V trimmed by 2 bases and J by 5 bases, 0 bases remained unmatched. The CDR3 is made up of 13 amino acids. The CDR3 spells CASSPGQGTEAFF. The CDR3 DNA reads as TGTGCCAGCTCACCAGGACAGGGGACTGAAGCTTTCTTT.

The V call is TRBV18, the J call TRBJ1-5; a weak D match, TRBD1 (6 bases). Germline V gives CDR1 KGHSH, CDR2 LQKENI. This CDR3 spans 13 amino acids. The V end lost 6 bases, the J end lost 5 bases, and 11 bases lay between the germline ends. The CDR3 DNA sequence: TGTGCCAGCTCTCCAGGGGCCTATCAGCCCCAGCATTTT. Translating gives CASSPGAYQPQHF. Filled out from reference TRBV18 and TRBJ1-5, the complete variable domain reads NAGVMQNPRHLVRRRGQEARLRCSPMKGHSHVYWYRQLPEEGLKFMVYLQKENIIDESGMPKERFSAEFPKEGPSILRIQQVVRGDSAAYFCASSPGAYQPQHFGDGTRLSIL.

V usage is TRBV7-8 and J usage is TRBJ2-7; D is possibly TRBD1 (6 bases). The CDR3 is made up of 14 amino acids. With 5 bases removed from V and 2 bases from J, the gap between germline ends came to 13 bases. Per the germline V gene, CDR1 is SGHVS and CDR2 is FQNEAQ. This CDR3 reads CASSARDKAYEQYF. Here the CDR3 DNA reads TGTGCCAGCAGCGCCCGGGACAAAGCCTACGAGCAGTACTTC.

The rearrangement links TRBV5-1 to TRBJ2-2; D unresolved. The CDR3 contains 14 residues. Trimming shortened V by 1 base and J by 4 bases, and 8 bases separated the two germline ends. CDR1 is SGHRS and CDR2 is YFSETQ in the germline V gene. CDR3 nucleotide sequence: TGCGCCAGCAGCTTGTCGGGTTCCACCGGGGAGCTGTTTTTT. Translation gives CASSLSGSTGELFF.

The chain joins TRBV10-1 to TRBJ2-6, with 7 bases identical to TRBD2. CDR1 and CDR2 from the germline V gene are WNHNN and SYGVQD (reference sequence). The CDR3 runs to 15 residues. Unmatched junction bases numbered 4, after V lost 7 bases and J lost 1 base. The CDR3 nucleotides read TGCGCCAGCACCCCGGGGGGATCTGGGGCCAACGTCCTGACTTTC. Amino acid sequence: CASTPGGSGANVLTF.

The chain couples TRBV15 to TRBJ2-5, with D tentatively TRBD2 (6 bases). Trimming stripped 1 base from V and 2 bases from J, with 17 bases between. The germline gives CDR1 LNHNV, CDR2 YYDKDF (reference sequence). This CDR3 has 17 residues. CDR3 sequence reads: CATSRATSGTGQETQYF. Here the CDR3 DNA reads TGTGCCACCAGCAGAGCTACTTCCGGGACTGGGCAAGAGACCCAGTACTTC.

The V gene is TRBV27, the J gene TRBJ1-5, with unresolved D. The ends were cut back, 3 bases at V and 7 bases at J, with 7 bases in the middle. Looked up from germline, CDR1 is MNHEY and CDR2 is SMNVEV (reference sequence). This CDR3 spans 12 amino acids. Written as DNA, the CDR3 is TGTGCCAGCAGTTTCACCGGGCAGCCCCAGCATTTT. It encodes CASSFTGQPQHF.

J is TRBJ1-5 and V is TRBV19; maybe TRBD1 (5 bases). The CDR3 spans 15 residues. Trimming cost V 3 bases and J 3 bases, with 12 bases left between them. Per germline, CDR1 LNHDA and CDR2 SQIVND (reference sequence). The CDR3 sequence is CASSILRQFNQPQHF. CDR3 sequence (DNA): TGTGCCAGTAGTATTCTCCGACAGTTCAATCAGCCCCAGCATTTT.

In this sample, this clone turned up a few times. The same CDR3 is also encoded by other DNA sequences in this sample. This chain joins TRBV27 and TRBJ1-1, with TRBD1 matching over 8 bases. This CDR3 region has 12 residues. Per the germline V gene, CDR1 is MNHEY and CDR2 is SMNVEV (reference sequence). The V gene end was trimmed by 9 bases and the J gene end by 5 bases; junction bases not matched to a gene: 5. CDR3 DNA sequence: TGTGCCAGTTCGCAGGGGGCAACTGAAGCTTTCTTT. Translating gives CASSQGATEAFF.

The V call is TRBV6-6, the J call TRBJ2-7; 7 bases are a match to TRBD1. Germline assignment: CDR1 MNHNY and CDR2 SVGAGI (reference sequence). The CDR3 consists of 13 residues. J was trimmed by 5 bases and V by 5 bases; bases with no gene match: 6. Here the CDR3 reads CASSQTGDNEQYF. The DNA for the CDR3 is TGTGCCAGCAGTCAAACAGGGGACAACGAGCAGTACTTC.

The chain employs TRBV9 and TRBJ1-4; TRBD1 aligns across 9 bases. The CDR3 is 15 amino acids. Germline V CDR1 and CDR2: SGDLS, YYNGEE. V trimming: 3 bases; J trimming: 7 bases; junction bases outside the gene matches: 7. As DNA, the CDR3 is TGTGCCAGCAGCGCCCTCGGGACAGGGTTTGAAAAACTGTTTTTT. Amino acid sequence: CASSALGTGFEKLFF.

CDR3 loop: CASSPLDTQYF. The DNA of the CDR3 is TGTGCCAGCAGCCCCTTAGATACGCAGTATTTT. The V call is TRBV9, the J call TRBJ2-3; D not resolved. Trimming stripped 4 bases from V and 5 bases from J, with 5 bases between. The CDR3 totals 11 residues. The V gene's germline CDR1 is SGDLS and CDR2 YYNGEE.